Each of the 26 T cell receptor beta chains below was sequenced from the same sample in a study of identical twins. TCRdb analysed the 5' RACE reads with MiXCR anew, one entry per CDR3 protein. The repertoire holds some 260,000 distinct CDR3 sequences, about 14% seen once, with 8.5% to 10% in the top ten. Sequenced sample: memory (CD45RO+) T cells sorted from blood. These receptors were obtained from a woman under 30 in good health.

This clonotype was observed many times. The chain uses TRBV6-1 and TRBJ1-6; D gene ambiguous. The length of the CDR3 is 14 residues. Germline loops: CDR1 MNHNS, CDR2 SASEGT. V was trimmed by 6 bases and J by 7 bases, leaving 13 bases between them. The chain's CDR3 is CASRSGTENSPLHF. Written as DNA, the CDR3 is TGTGCCAGCAGGTCGGGTACAGAGAATTCACCCCTCCACTTT.

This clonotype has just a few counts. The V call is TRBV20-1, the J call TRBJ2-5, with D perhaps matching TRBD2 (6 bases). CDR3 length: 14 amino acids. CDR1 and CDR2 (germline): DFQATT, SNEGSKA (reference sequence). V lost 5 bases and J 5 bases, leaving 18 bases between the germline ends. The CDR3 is CSAFQREPGETQYF. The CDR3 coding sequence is TGCAGTGCTTTTCAACGGGAGCCGGGGGAGACCCAGTACTTC.

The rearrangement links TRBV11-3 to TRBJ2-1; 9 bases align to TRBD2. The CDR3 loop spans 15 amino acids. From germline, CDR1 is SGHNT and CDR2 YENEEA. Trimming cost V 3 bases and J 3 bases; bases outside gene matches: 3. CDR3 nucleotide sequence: TGTGCCAGCAGCTTCCCAGCGGGGGGCTACAATGAGCAGTTCTTC. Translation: CASSFPAGGYNEQFF.

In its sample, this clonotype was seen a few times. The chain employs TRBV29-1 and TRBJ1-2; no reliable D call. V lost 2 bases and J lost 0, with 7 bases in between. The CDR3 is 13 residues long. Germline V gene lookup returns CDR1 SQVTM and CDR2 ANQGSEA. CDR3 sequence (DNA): TGCAGCGTTGAATTGCTGGCTAACTATGGCTACACCTTC. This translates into CSVELLANYGYTF.

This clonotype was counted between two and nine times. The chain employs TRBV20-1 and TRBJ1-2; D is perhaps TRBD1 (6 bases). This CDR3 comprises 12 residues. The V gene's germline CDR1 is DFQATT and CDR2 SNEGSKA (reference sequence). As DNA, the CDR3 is TGCGGGCTAAAGGGGGGGGCGGATGGCTACACCTTC. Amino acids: CGLKGGADGYTF.

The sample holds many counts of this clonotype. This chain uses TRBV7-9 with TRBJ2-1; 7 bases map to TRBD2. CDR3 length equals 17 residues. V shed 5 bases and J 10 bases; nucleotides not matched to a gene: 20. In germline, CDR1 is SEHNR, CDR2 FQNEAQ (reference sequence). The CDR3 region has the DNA TGTGCCAGCAGCCCGAGGCGGTGGAGCGGGAAAGAGGGAGAGCAGTTCTTC. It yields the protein CASSPRRWSGKEGEQFF.

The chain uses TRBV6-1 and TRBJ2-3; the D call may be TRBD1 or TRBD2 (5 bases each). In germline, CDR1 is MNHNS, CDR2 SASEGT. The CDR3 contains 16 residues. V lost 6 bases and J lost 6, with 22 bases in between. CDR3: CASRMTGTTGPDTQYF. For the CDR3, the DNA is TGTGCCAGCAGGATGACCGGGACCACCGGGCCCGATACGCAGTATTTT.

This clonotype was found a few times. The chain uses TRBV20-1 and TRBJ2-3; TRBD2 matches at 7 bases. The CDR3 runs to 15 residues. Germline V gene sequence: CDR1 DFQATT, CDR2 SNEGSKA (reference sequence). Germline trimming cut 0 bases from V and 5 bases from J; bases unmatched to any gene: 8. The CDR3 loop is CSARDLRGEGDTQYF. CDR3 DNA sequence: TGCAGTGCTAGAGATCTTCGGGGGGAGGGAGATACGCAGTATTTT.

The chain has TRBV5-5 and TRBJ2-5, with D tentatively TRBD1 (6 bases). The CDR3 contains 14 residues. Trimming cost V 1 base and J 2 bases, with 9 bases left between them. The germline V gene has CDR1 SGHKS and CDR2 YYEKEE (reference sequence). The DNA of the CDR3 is TGTGCCAGCAGCTTGTTGACAGGACAAGAGACCCAGTACTTC. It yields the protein CASSLLTGQETQYF.

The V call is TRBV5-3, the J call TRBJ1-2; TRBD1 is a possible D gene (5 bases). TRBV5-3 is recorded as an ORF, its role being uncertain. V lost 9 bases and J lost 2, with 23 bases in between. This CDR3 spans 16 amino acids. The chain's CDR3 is CATSGTGGRLNYGYTF. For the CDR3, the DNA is TGTGCCACCTCCGGGACCGGGGGGAGGCTAAACTATGGCTACACCTTC.

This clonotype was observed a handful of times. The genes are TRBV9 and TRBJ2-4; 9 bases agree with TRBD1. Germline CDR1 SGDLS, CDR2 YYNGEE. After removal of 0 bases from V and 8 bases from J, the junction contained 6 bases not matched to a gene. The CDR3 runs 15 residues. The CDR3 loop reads CASSVGWTGEHIQYF. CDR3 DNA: TGTGCCAGCAGCGTAGGGTGGACAGGGGAACACATTCAGTACTTC. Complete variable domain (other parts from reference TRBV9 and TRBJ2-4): DSGVTQTPKHLITATGQRVTLRCSPRSGDLSVYWYQQSLDQGLQFLIQYYNGEERAKGNILERFSAQQFPDLHSELNLSSLELGDSALYFCASSVGWTGEHIQYFGAGTRLSVL.

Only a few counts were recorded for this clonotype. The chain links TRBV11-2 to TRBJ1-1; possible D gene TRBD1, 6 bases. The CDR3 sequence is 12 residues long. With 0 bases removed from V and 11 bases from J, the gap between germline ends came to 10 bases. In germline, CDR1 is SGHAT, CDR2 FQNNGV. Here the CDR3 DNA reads TGTGCCAGCAGCTTAGATTCGGGGGGCGCTTTCTTT. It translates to CASSLDSGGAFF. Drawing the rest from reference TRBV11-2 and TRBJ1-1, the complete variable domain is EAGVAQSPRYKIIEKRQSVAFWCNPISGHATLYWYQQILGQGPKLLIQFQNNGVVDDSQLPKDRFSAERLKGVDSTLKIQPAKLEDSAVYLCASSLDSGGAFFGQGTRLTVV.

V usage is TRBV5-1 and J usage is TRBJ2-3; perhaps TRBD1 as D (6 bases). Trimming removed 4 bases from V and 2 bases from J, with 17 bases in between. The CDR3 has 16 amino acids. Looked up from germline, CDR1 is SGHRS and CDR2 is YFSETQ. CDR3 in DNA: TGCGCCAGCAGCCCTGGACAGACGATCTCCACAGATACGCAGTATTTT. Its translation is CASSPGQTISTDTQYF.

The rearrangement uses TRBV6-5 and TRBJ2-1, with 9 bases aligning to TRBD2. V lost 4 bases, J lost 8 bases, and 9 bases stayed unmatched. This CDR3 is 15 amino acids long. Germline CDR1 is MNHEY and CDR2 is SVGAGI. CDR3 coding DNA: TGTGCCAGCAGTTGGGGGCGGGGGGGCTTCGATGAGCAGTTCTTC. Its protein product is CASSWGRGGFDEQFF.

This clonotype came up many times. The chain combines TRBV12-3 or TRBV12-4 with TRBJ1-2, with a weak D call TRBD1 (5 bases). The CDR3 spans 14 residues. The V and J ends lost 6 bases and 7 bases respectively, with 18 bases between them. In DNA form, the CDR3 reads TGTGCCAGCAGATGGGGCTCGGGGACCGGTGGCTACACCTTC. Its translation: CASRWGSGTGGYTF.

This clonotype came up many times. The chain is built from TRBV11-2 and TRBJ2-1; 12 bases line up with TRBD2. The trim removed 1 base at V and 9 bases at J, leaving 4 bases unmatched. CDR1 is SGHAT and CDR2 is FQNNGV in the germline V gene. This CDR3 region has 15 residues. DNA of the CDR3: TGTGCCAGCAGCTTAGCCCTAGCGGGAGGGCCTGAGCAGTTCTTC. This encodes CASSLALAGGPEQFF.

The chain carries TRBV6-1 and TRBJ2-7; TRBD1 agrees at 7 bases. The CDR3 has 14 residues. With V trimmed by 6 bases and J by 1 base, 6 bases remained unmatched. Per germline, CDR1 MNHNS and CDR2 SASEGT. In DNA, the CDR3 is TGTGCCAGCAGGAGGGACAGCGTTTCCTACGAGCAGTACTTC. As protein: CASRRDSVSYEQYF.

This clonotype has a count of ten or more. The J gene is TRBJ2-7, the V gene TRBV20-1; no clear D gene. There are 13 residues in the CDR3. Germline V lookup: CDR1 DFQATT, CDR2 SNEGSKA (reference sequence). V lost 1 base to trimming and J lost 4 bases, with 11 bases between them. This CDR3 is CSARGPQEYEQYF. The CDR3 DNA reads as TGCAGTGCTAGAGGTCCGCAGGAGTACGAGCAGTACTTC.

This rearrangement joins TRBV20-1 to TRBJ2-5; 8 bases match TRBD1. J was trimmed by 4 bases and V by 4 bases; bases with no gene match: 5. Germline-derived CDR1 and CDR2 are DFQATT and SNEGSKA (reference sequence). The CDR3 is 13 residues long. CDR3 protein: CSAKTGGRETQYF. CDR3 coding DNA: TGCAGTGCTAAAACAGGGGGGAGAGAGACCCAGTACTTC.

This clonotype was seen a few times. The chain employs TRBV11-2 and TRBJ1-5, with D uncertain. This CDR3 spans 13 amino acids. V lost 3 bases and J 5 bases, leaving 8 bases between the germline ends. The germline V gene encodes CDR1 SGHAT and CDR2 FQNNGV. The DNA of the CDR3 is TGTGCCAGCAGCTTTGCCGGAGATCAGCCCCAGCATTTT. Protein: CASSFAGDQPQHF.

The CDR3 DNA reads as TGTGCCAGCAGCGAGTGGACTCGCGATCCCACAGATACGCAGTATTTT. It encodes CASSEWTRDPTDTQYF. The V gene is TRBV9, the J gene TRBJ2-3; tentatively, D is TRBD2 (5 bases). The CDR3 has 16 residues. Germline V CDR1 and CDR2: SGDLS, YYNGEE. Trimming removed 3 bases from V and 2 bases from J, with 16 bases in between.

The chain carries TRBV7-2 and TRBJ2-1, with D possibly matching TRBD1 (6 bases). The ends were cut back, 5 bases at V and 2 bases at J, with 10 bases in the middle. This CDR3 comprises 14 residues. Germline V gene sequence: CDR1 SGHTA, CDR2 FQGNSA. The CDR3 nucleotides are TGTGCCAGCAGCGCGAGGACAGCCTACAATGAGCAGTTCTTC. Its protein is CASSARTAYNEQFF.

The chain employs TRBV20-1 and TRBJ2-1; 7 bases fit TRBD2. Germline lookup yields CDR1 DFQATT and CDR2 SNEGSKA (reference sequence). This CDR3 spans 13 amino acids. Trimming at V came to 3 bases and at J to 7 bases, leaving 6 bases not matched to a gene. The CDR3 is CSARRESGNEQFF. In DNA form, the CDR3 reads TGCAGTGCTAGGCGGGAGAGCGGGAATGAGCAGTTCTTC.

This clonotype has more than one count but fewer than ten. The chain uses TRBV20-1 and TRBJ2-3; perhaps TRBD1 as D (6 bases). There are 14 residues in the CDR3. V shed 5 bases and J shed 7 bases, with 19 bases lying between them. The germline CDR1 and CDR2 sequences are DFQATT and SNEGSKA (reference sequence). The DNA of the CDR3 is TGCAGTGCTCCACCTAGGGGGAGCGCGAATACGCAGTATTTT. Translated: CSAPPRGSANTQYF.

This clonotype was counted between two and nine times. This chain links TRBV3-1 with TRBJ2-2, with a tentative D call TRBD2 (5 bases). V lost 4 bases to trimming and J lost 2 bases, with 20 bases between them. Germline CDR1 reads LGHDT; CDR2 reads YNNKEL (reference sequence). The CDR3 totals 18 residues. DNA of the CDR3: TGTGCCAGCAGCCCTCAGCTCCCGGGGTCCAGTAACACCGGGGAGCTGTTTTTT. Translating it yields CASSPQLPGSSNTGELFF.

The DNA of the CDR3 is TGTGCCAGCAGTTACTCGACGGGGGCCTGGGATACGCAGTATTTT. As protein: CASSYSTGAWDTQYF. The genes are TRBV6-5 and TRBJ2-3; possibly TRBD1 or TRBD2 for D (6 bases each). The CDR3 loop spans 15 amino acids. Trimming removed 0 bases from V and 6 bases from J, with 13 bases in between. CDR1 is MNHEY, CDR2 SVGAGI, per germline.